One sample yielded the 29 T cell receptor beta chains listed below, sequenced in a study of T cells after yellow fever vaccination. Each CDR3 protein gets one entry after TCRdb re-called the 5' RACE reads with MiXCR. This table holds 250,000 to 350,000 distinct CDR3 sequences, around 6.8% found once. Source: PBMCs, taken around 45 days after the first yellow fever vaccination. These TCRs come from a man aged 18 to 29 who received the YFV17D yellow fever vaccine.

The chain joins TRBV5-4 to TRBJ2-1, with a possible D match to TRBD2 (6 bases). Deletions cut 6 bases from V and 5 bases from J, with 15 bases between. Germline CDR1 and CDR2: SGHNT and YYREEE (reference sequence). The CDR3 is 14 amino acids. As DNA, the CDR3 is TGTGCCAGCATGGTGACTAGGACTCACAATGAGCAGTTCTTC. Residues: CASMVTRTHNEQFF.

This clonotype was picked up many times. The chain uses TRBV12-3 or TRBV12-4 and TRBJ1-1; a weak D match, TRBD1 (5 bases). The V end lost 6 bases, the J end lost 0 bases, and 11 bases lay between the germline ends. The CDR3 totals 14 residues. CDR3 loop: CASSPQGLNTEAFF. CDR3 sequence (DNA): TGTGCCAGCAGCCCCCAGGGTCTGAACACTGAAGCTTTCTTT.

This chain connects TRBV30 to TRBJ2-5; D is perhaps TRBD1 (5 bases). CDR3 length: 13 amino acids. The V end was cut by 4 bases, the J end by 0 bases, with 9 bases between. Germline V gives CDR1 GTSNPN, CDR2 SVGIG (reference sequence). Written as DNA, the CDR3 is TGTGCCTGGAATTGGGGCAACCAAGAGACCCAGTACTTC. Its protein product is CAWNWGNQETQYF.

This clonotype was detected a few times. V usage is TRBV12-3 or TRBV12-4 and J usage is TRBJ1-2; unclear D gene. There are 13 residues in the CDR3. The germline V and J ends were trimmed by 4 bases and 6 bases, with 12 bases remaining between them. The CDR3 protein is CASSSSLGHGYTF. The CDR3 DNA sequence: TGTGCCAGCAGTTCCTCTCTAGGGCATGGCTACACCTTC.

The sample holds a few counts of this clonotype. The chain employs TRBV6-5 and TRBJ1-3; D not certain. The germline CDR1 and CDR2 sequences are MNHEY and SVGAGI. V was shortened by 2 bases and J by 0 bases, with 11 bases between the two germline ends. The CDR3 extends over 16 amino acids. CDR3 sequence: CASSYDVRFSGNTIYF. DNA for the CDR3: TGTGCCAGCAGTTACGATGTCAGGTTCTCTGGAAACACCATATATTTT.

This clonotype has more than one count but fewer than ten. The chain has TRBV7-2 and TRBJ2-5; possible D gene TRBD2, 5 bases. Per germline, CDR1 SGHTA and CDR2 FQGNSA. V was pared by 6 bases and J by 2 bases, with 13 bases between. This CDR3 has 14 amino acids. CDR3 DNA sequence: TGTGCCAGCAGGGCCAGAGGGCGACAAGAGACCCAGTACTTC. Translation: CASRARGRQETQYF.

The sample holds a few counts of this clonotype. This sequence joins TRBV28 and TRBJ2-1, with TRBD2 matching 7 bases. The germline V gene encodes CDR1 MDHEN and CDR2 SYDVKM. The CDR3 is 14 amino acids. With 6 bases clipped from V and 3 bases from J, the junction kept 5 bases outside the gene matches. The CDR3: CASSREVFYNEQFF. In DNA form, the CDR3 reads TGTGCCAGCAGCCGGGAGGTTTTCTACAATGAGCAGTTCTTC.

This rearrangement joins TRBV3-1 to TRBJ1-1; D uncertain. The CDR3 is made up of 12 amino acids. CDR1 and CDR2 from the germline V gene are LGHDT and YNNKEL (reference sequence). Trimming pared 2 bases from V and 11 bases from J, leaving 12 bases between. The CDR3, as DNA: TGTGCCAGCAGCCAACCCCGGATGGGGGCTTTCTTT. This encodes CASSQPRMGAFF.

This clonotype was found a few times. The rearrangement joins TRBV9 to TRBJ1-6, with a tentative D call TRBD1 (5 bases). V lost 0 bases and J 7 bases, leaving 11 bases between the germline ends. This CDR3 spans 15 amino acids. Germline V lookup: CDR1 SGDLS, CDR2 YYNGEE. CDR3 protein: CASSVEGRANSPLHF. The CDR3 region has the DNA TGTGCCAGCAGCGTAGAAGGCAGGGCAAATTCACCCCTCCACTTT.

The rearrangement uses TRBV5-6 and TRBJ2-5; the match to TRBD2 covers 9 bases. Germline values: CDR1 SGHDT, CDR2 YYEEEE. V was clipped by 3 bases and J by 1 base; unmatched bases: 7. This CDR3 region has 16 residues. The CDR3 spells CASSSRGAGGQETQYF. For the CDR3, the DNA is TGTGCCAGCAGCTCCCGGGGAGCGGGGGGCCAAGAGACCCAGTACTTC.

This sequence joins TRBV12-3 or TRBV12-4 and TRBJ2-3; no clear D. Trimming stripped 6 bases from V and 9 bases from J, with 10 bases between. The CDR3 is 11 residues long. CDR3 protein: CASSSLWTQYF. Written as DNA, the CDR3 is TGTGCCAGCAGCTCTCTCTGGACGCAGTATTTT.

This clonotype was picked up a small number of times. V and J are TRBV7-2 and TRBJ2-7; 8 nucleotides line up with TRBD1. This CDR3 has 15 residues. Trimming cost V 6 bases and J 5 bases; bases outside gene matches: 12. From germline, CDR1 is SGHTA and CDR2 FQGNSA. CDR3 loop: CASRPPGTGSDEQYF. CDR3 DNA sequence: TGTGCCAGCAGACCACCCGGGACAGGCTCTGACGAGCAGTACTTC.

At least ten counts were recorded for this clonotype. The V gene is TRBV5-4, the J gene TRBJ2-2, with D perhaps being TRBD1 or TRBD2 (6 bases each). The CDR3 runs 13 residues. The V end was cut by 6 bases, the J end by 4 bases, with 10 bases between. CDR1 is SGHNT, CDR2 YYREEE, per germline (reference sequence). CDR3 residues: CASKGGGTGELFF. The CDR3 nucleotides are TGTGCCAGCAAGGGGGGAGGCACCGGGGAGCTGTTTTTT.

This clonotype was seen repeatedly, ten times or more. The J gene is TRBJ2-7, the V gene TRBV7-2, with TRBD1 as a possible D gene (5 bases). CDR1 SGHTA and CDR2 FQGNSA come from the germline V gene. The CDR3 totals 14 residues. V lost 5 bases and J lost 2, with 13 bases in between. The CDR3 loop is CASSPARAPYEQYF. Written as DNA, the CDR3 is TGTGCCAGCAGCCCTGCCAGGGCCCCCTACGAGCAGTACTTC.

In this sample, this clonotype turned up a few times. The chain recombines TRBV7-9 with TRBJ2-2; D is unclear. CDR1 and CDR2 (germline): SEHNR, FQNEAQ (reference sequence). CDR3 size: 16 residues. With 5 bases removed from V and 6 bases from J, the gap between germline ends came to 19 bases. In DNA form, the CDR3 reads TGTGCCAGCAGCGTGACCCCTCACCCACAAGCCGGGGAGCTGTTTTTT. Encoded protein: CASSVTPHPQAGELFF.

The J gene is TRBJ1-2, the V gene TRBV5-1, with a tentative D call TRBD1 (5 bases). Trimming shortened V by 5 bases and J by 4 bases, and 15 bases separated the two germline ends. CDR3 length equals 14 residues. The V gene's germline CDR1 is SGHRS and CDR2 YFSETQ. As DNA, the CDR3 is TGCGCCAGCAGGCGGATACAGGACTCCTATGGCTACACCTTC. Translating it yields CASRRIQDSYGYTF.

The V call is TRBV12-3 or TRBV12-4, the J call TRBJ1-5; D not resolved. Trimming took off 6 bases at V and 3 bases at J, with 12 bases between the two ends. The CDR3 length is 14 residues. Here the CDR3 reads CASRGRRINQPQHF. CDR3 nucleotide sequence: TGTGCCAGCAGGGGGAGAAGAATCAATCAGCCCCAGCATTTT.

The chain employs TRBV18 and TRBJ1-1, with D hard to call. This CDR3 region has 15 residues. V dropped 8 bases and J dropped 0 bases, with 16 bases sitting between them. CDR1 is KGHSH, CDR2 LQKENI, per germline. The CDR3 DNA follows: TGTGCCAGCCGCGACGGAAGGTTTTTGAACACTGAAGCTTTCTTT. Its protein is CASRDGRFLNTEAFF.

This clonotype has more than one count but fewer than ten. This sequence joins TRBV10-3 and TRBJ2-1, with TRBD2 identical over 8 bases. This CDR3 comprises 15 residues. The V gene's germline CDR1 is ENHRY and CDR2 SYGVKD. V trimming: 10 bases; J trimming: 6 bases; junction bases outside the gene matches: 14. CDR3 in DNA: TGTGCCACGTCCTACCCCGGGGGGGCCGGCAATGAGCAGTTCTTC. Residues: CATSYPGGAGNEQFF.

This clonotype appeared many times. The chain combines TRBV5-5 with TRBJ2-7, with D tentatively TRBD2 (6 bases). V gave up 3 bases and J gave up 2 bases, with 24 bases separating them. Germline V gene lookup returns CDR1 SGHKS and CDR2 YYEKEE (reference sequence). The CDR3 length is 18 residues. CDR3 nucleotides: TGTGCCAGCAGCTCGTCCCCGCCGGCGGGACTGGGAACCTACGAGCAGTACTTC. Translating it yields CASSSSPPAGLGTYEQYF.

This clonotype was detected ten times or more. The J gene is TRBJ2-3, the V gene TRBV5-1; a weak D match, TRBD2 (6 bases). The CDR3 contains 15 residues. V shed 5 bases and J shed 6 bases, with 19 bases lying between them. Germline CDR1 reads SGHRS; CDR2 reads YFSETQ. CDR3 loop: CASSPSVAAADTQYF. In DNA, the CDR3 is TGCGCCAGCAGTCCCTCGGTAGCGGCGGCGGATACGCAGTATTTT.

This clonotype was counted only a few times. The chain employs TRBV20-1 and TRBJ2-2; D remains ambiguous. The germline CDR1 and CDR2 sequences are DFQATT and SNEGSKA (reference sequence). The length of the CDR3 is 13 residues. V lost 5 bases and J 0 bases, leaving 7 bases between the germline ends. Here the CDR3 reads CSAWTTNTGELFF. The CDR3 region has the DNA TGCAGTGCTTGGACCACGAACACCGGGGAGCTGTTTTTT.

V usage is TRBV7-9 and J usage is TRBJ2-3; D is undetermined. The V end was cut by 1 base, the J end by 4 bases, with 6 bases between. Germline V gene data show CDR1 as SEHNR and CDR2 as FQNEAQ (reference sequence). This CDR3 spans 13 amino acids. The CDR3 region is CASSLVTPDTQYF. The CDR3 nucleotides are TGTGCCAGCAGCTTAGTAACACCAGATACGCAGTATTTT.

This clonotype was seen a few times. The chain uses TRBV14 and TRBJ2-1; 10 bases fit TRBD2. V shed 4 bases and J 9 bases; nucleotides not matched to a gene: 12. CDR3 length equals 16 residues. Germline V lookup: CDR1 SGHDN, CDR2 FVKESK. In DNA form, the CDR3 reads TGTGCCAGCAGCCCCCACCCCCCAGCGGGGGGGAGTGAGCAGTTCTTC. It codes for CASSPHPPAGGSEQFF.

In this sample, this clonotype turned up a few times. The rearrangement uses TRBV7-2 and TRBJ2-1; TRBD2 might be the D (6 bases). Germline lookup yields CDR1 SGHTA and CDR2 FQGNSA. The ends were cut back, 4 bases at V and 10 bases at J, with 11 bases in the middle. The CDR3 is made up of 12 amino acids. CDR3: CASSWRRGEQFF. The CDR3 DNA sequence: TGTGCCAGCAGCTGGCGGAGGGGCGAGCAGTTCTTC.

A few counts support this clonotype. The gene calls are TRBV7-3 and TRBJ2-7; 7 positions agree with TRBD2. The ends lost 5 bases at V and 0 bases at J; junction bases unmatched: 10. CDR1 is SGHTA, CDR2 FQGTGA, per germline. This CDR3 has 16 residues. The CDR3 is CASSLVAGLSSYEQYF. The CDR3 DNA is TGTGCCAGCAGCCTCGTAGCGGGCCTCAGCTCCTACGAGCAGTACTTC.

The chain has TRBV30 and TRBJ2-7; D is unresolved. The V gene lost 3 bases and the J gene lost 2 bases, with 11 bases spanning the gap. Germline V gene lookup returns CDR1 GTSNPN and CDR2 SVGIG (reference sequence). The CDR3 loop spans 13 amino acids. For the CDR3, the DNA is TGTGCCTGGAGGAAGATGACCCCCTACGAGCAGTACTTC. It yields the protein CAWRKMTPYEQYF.

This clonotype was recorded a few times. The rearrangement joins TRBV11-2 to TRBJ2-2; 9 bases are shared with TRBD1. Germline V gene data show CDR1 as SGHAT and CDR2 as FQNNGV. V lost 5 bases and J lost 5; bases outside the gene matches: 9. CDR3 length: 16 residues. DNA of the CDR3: TGTGCCAGCAGCGTCTTACAGGGGGCGCGAACCGGGGAGCTGTTTTTT. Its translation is CASSVLQGARTGELFF. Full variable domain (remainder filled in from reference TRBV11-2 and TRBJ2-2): EAGVAQSPRYKIIEKRQSVAFWCNPISGHATLYWYQQILGQGPKLLIQFQNNGVVDDSQLPKDRFSAERLKGVDSTLKIQPAKLEDSAVYLCASSVLQGARTGELFFGEGSRLTVL.

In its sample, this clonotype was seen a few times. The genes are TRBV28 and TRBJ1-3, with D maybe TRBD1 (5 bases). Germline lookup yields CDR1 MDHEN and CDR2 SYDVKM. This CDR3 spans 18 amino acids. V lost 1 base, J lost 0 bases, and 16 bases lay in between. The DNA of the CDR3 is TGTGCCAGCAGTTTATATCTTAGCGGGGGAAACTCTGGAAACACCATATATTTT. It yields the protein CASSLYLSGGNSGNTIYF. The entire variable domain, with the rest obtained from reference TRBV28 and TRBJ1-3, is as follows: DVKVTQSSRYLVKRTGEKVFLECVQDMDHENMFWYRQDPGLGLRLIYFSYDVKMKEKGDIPEGYSVSREKKERFSLILESASTNQTSMYLCASSLYLSGGNSGNTIYFGEGSWLTVV.